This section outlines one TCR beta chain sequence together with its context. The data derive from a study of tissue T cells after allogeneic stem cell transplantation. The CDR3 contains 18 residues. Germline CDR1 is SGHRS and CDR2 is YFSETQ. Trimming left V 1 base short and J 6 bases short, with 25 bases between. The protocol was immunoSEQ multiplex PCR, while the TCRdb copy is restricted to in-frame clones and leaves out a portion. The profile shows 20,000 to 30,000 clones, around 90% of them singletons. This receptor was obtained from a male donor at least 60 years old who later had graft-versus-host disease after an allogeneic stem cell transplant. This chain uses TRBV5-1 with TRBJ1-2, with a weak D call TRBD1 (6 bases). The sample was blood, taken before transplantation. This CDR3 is CASSLLGSGGGLSNGYTF. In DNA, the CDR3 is TGCGCCAGCAGCTTGTTGGGTTCGGGGGGCGGATTGTCGAATGGCTACACCTTC.